These T cell receptor beta chains were read from a single sample in a study of regulatory T cells in long-lasting Graves disease. MiXCR, run by TCRdb on the multiplex PCR reads, gives a single entry per CDR3 protein. The sample includes more than 400,000 distinct CDR3 sequences, less than 20% of them seen just once. The data were also submitted as part of a second study, on T cells in Graves' hyperthyroidism and ophthalmopathy.

Sequences were derived from peripheral blood mononuclear cells (PBMCs), sampled at new diagnosis, from a patient treated with antithyroid drugs. The receptors here all came from a woman in her 30s with Graves disease. Each CDR3 is given with its conserved first and last residue. D genes are given only for firm matches. Clone size is not always given. Where it is, it says once, few, many or a class for expanded clones.

V gene,D gene,J gene,clone size,CDR3 DNA,CDR3 protein
TRBV18,TRBD1,TRBJ1-1,many,TGTGCCAGCTCACCAACGCCTACAGGGGTGACTGAAGCTTTCTTT,CASSPTPTGVTEAFF
TRBV6-2/TRBV6-3,NA,TRBJ1-1,many,TGTGCCAGCAGGTACGAAGGGGGTCGCACTGAAGCTTTCTTT,CASRYEGGRTEAFF
TRBV4-1,TRBD2,TRBJ2-7,many,TGCGCCAGCAGCCAAGATAGGACTAGCGGGTGGAACGAGCAGTACTTC,CASSQDRTSGWNEQYF
TRBV19,NA,TRBJ1-1,many,TGTGCCAGTAGTACCTCAGCGTACACTGAAGCTTTCTTT,CASSTSAYTEAFF
TRBV7-8,TRBD1,TRBJ1-4,many,TGTGCCAGCAGTCCGGCAGGGGGCGAAAAACTGTTTTTT,CASSPAGGEKLFF
TRBV13,NA,TRBJ2-1,few,TGTGCCAGCACCCTCCCCGGGCTGTCCTACAATGAGCAGTTCTTC,CASTLPGLSYNEQFF
TRBV10-3,NA,TRBJ1-1,NA,TGTGCCATCAGTGAGAAGGCCGCCACTGAAGCTTTCTTT,CAISEKAATEAFF
TRBV2,TRBD2,TRBJ2-5,few,TGTGCCAGCAAGGGACTAGCGGGGTACCAAGAGACCCAGTACTTC,CASKGLAGYQETQYF
TRBV24-1,TRBD2,TRBJ2-1,NA,TGTGCCACCGGGCCGCGGGAGGGCATTGGGAATGAGCAGTTCTTC,CATGPREGIGNEQFF
TRBV9,NA,TRBJ2-1,many,TGTGCCAGCAGCGTAGAAGGGGGGGAGCAGTTCTTC,CASSVEGGEQFF
TRBV20-1,NA,TRBJ2-5,many,TGCAGTGCTAGAGGCGGGAAGGAGACAGACCTAGAGACCCAGTACTTC,CSARGGKETDLETQYF
TRBV4-2,TRBD1,TRBJ1-4,NA,TGTGCCAGCAGCCAGACGACAGGGTGGGATGAAAAACTGTTTTTT,CASSQTTGWDEKLFF
TRBV3-1,NA,TRBJ2-2,many,TGTGCCAGCAGCCGCCCTGGGGGCGGTGTCGGGGAGCTGTTTTTT,CASSRPGGGVGELFF
TRBV7-9,TRBD2,TRBJ2-1,few,TGTGCCAGCAGCTCGTACCCCGGGACTAGCGGGAATAATGAGCAGTTCTTC,CASSSYPGTSGNNEQFF
TRBV18,NA,TRBJ2-2,many,TGTGCCAGCTCACCCCCGGACTGGATCGGGGAGCTGTTTTTT,CASSPPDWIGELFF
TRBV10-3,TRBD2,TRBJ2-5,NA,TGTGCCATCAGTGAGTCGATACTAGCGGGAGTTGAGACCCAGTACTTC,CAISESILAGVETQYF
TRBV6-1,NA,TRBJ2-1,many,TGTGCCAGCACTCTCTGGAACGGGGAAGGGTCCTACAATGAGCAGTTCTTC,CASTLWNGEGSYNEQFF
TRBV12-3/TRBV12-4,TRBD1,TRBJ1-1,many,TGTGCCAGCAGTCTACCGGGACAGGGGAGTTTGAACACTGAAGCTTTCTTT,CASSLPGQGSLNTEAFF
TRBV5-1,NA,TRBJ2-7,many,TGCGCCAGCAGCTTGGGGGGAACGACCTACGAGCAGTACTTC,CASSLGGTTYEQYF
TRBV28,TRBD2,TRBJ2-1,many,TGTGCCAGCAGGCTTAGCGGGGTCTCCTACAATGAGCAGTTCTTC,CASRLSGVSYNEQFF
TRBV28,NA,TRBJ1-1,many,TGTGCCAGCCGGGGTAGTCTCCTACGAAACCCGAACACTGAAGCTTTCTTT,CASRGSLLRNPNTEAFF
TRBV14,TRBD2,TRBJ2-1,NA,TGTGCCAGCAGCGTAGACGGGCTAGCGGGGGATGAGCAGTTCTTC,CASSVDGLAGDEQFF
TRBV15,TRBD1,TRBJ1-4,NA,TGTGCCACCAGCAGAGCCTGGGACAGGGCCTACGAAAAACTGTTTTTT,CATSRAWDRAYEKLFF
TRBV9,NA,TRBJ2-7,few,NA,CASSVAPGTSGSTKYF
TRBV5-1,TRBD2,TRBJ2-4,few,TGCGCCAGCAGCTTGGTGGGGGGGGACGACATTCAGTACTTC,CASSLVGGDDIQYF
TRBV6-2/TRBV6-3,NA,TRBJ1-4,many,TGTGCCAGCAGTCTCGGAGAGGGAGAGGTTGAAAAACTGTTTTTT,CASSLGEGEVEKLFF
TRBV6-1,NA,TRBJ1-1,few,TGTGCCAGCAGTGAAGATCCAGAGAACACTGAAGCTTTCTTT,CASSEDPENTEAFF
TRBV12-5,NA,TRBJ2-1,many,TGTGCTAGTGGTCCCCCCACTAGTTTCAATGAGCAGTTCTTC,CASGPPTSFNEQFF
TRBV27,TRBD2,TRBJ2-1,few,TGTGCCAGCGGTAGGGGACTAGCGGGCCTCAACAATGAGCAGTTCTTC,CASGRGLAGLNNEQFF
TRBV7-9,NA,TRBJ2-1,few,TGTGCCAGCAGCTTAGGTTACTCGAACAATGAGCAGTTCTTC,CASSLGYSNNEQFF
TRBV7-9,NA,TRBJ2-7,many,TGTGCCAGCAGCCACCAGGCGGAGCAGTACTTC,CASSHQAEQYF
TRBV4-1,TRBD1,TRBJ1-5,NA,TGCGCCAGCAGCCAAGATCCGCAGGGGGCAGGAAGCAATCAGCCCCAGCATTTT,CASSQDPQGAGSNQPQHF
TRBV4-1,NA,TRBJ1-4,many,TGCGCCAGCAGCCTGAGGACCACAGGGACAACTAATGAAAAACTGTTTTTT,CASSLRTTGTTNEKLFF
TRBV12-3/TRBV12-4,NA,TRBJ2-2,many,TGTGCCAGCAGTTTAGGGCCTGGGGCGAACACCGGGGAGCTGTTTTTT,CASSLGPGANTGELFF
TRBV29-1,TRBD2,TRBJ2-7,many,TGCAGCGCCGTGAGACTAGCGGGAGGCTACGAGCAGTACTTC,CSAVRLAGGYEQYF
TRBV18,NA,TRBJ1-1,many,TGTGCCAGCTCACCTCTTTTCCCGGGCATGAACACTGAAGCTTTCTTT,CASSPLFPGMNTEAFF
TRBV7-7,NA,TRBJ2-3,once,TGTGCTAGCAGCCGACTACCAGGAGATACGCAGTATTTT,CASSRLPGDTQYF
TRBV11-3,NA,TRBJ1-2,many,TGTGCCAGCAGCTTAGATCCGGGTCGGAGTCGTGGCTACACCTTC,CASSLDPGRSRGYTF
TRBV19,TRBD1,TRBJ1-1,NA,TGTGCCAGCAAAAATCAGGGGGACACTGAAGCTTTCTTT,CASKNQGDTEAFF
TRBV10-3,TRBD1,TRBJ1-3,NA,TGTGCCATCAGGGGATCCGGGACAGGGTTCTCTGGAAACACCATATATTTT,CAIRGSGTGFSGNTIYF
TRBV28,TRBD1,TRBJ1-6,many,TGTGCCAGCAGTTCGCGGACAGGGGTTCTCGCCCTCCACTTT,CASSSRTGVLALHF
TRBV28,NA,TRBJ2-2,many,TGTGCCAGCAAGGTGGCATACACCGGGGAGCTGTTTTTT,CASKVAYTGELFF
TRBV10-3,NA,TRBJ1-2,NA,TGTGCCATCAGTGAGCCGGACCGGGTCGGGCTTGGCTACACCTTC,CAISEPDRVGLGYTF